What follows is one T cell receptor (beta chain) and its context. Its antigen is currently unknown. This sample was taken from a study of cytomegalovirus exposure and HLA in healthy donors. Overall study findings and caveats: A later analysis by the authors found several of the most significant clusters apparently linked to common viral pathogens. Earlier analysis found most TCR beta V segments productive about 90% or about 30% of the time. Three chains tied to CMV proved CMV antigen-specific in vitro.

Germline V lookup: CDR1 SEHNR, CDR2 FQNEAQ (reference sequence). CDR3 length: 13 residues. V lost 6 bases and J 2 bases, leaving 9 bases between the germline ends. Primers for the PCR totalled 60 Vbeta and 13 Jbeta. Libraries were prepared by immunoSEQ multiplex PCR; TCRdb keeps only in-frame clonotypes and omits some of them. This table holds 140,000 or so clones, nearly 90% found once. The sample consisted of PBMCs. The rearrangement uses TRBV7-9 and TRBJ2-3; D gene unclear. This TCR was recovered from a woman aged 40 to 50 in good health and CMV-seronegative. This CDR3 reads CASSSTVTDTQYF. The CDR3 DNA is TGTGCCAGCAGTTCTACGGTCACAGATACGCAGTATTTT.